The 21 T cell receptor beta chains reported below all come from one sample, sequenced in a study of CXCR3-negative and CXCR3-positive naive CD8 T cells. Antigens for these TCRs are unknown. With UMI labels, 5' RACE was used to prepare the TRB cDNA libraries. From the 5' RACE reads, TCRdb lists one entry per CDR3 protein and no DNA. The sample totals some 150,000 distinct CDR3 sequences; its top ten clones hold approximately 0.51%. The study's findings and limits: More hydrophobic TRB CDR3s were found in CXCR3-positive naive cells than in CXCR3-negative naive cells.

The material sequenced was naive CXCR3+ CD8+ T cells from blood. Subset in this sample: CD45RO-CCR7+CD27+CD95- naive CD8+ T cells expressing CXCR3 (TNR3+). The receptor source for this set is a human donor in good health. Some clones in this sample may be carry-over from other donors' samples.

The chain is built from TRBV28 and TRBJ2-2; the TCRdb call, TRBD1, lacks DNA for checking. From germline, CDR1 is MDHEN and CDR2 SYDVKM. CDR3 length: 17 amino acids. CDR3: CASSLFGTGTNTGELFF.

This rearrangement joins TRBV3-1 to TRBJ2-1; there is no DNA to check the TCRdb D call of TRBD1. From germline, CDR1 is LGHDT and CDR2 YNNKEL (reference sequence). The CDR3 runs 15 residues. CDR3 sequence: CASSLPTGGDNEQFF.

V and J are TRBV12-3 or TRBV12-4 and TRBJ2-1; TCRdb reports TRBD1, a call that lacks DNA to check it against. The CDR3 loop spans 16 amino acids. The CDR3 reads CASLPIGGAWGNEQFF.

V and J are TRBV20-1 and TRBJ2-7; TCRdb's D call, TRBD1, is unchecked because there is no DNA. Germline V lookup: CDR1 DFQATT, CDR2 SNEGSKA (reference sequence). The CDR3 covers 15 residues. The CDR3 region is CSARDPERGPYEQYF.

This chain joins TRBV7-2 and TRBJ2-4; the TRBD2 assignment by TCRdb is unverifiable without DNA. From germline, CDR1 is SGHTA and CDR2 FQGNSA. This CDR3 region has 17 residues. The CDR3 protein is CASSLVTSHGAKNIQYF.

V and J are TRBV6-5 and TRBJ2-7; the TRBD1 assignment by TCRdb is unverifiable without DNA. Germline V gene data show CDR1 as MNHEY and CDR2 as SVGAGI. This CDR3 contains 15 residues. The CDR3 protein is CASSYSGTGSYEQYF.

The rearrangement uses TRBV28 and TRBJ2-7; without DNA, the TCRdb call of TRBD2 cannot be checked. Germline CDR1 and CDR2: MDHEN and SYDVKM. The CDR3 spans 15 residues. CDR3 protein: CASFVLAGEGHEQYF.

This sequence joins TRBV6-2 or TRBV6-3 and TRBJ1-5; without DNA, the TCRdb call of TRBD1 cannot be checked. The CDR3 length is 13 residues. Germline V lookup: CDR1 MNHEY, CDR2 SVGEGT. This CDR3 is CASRRQGMGPQHF.

The V call is TRBV5-1, the J call TRBJ2-2; TCRdb reports TRBD1, a call that lacks DNA to check it against. This CDR3 spans 17 amino acids. Germline lookup yields CDR1 SGHRS and CDR2 YFSETQ. CDR3 region: CASSPDTQGTNTGELFF.

The CDR3 spells CARRGIGGGYTF. This sequence joins TRBV2 and TRBJ1-2. The CDR3 runs 12 residues. Germline loops: CDR1 SNHLY, CDR2 FYNNEI.

V usage is TRBV14 and J usage is TRBJ2-7; TCRdb proposes TRBD1, but this gene call is untestable without DNA. The CDR3 runs 14 residues. Per germline, CDR1 SGHDN and CDR2 FVKESK. This chain's CDR3 is CASSQVAPSYEQYF.

This rearrangement joins TRBV5-1 to TRBJ2-7; checking the TCRdb D call of TRBD2 is not possible without DNA. The CDR3 has 15 residues. Germline CDR1 and CDR2: SGHRS and YFSETQ. The CDR3 region is CASSPEASGVYEQYF.

The chain uses TRBV28 and TRBJ2-7; TCRdb selects TRBD1, and the lack of DNA leaves this call unchecked. Germline-derived CDR1 and CDR2 are MDHEN and SYDVKM. CDR3 length equals 13 residues. CDR3 residues: CASTGTVYYEQYF.

The chain couples TRBV4-2 to TRBJ2-3; TCRdb's D call of TRBD1 is untestable without DNA. This CDR3 has 15 residues. CDR1 is LGHNA and CDR2 is YNFKEQ in the germline V gene. This CDR3 reads CASSQGQGVGDTQYF.

The chain uses TRBV12-3 or TRBV12-4 and TRBJ2-1; the TCRdb call, TRBD2, lacks DNA for checking. The length of the CDR3 is 15 residues. This CDR3 is CASTLPLGGRNEQFF.

V usage is TRBV5-5 and J usage is TRBJ1-5; the D gene TCRdb calls, TRBD1, cannot be checked with no DNA. The CDR3 spans 16 residues. CDR1 and CDR2 from the germline V gene are SGHKS and YYEKEE (reference sequence). The CDR3 loop is CASSLDSQGGNQPQHF.

This sequence joins TRBV7-8 and TRBJ2-7; TCRdb proposes TRBD1, but this gene call is untestable without DNA. CDR3 length: 16 residues. Looked up from germline, CDR1 is SGHVS and CDR2 is FQNEAQ. CDR3 residues: CASSLAAGVVTYEQYF.

The chain is built from TRBV9 and TRBJ2-1; TCRdb's assignment of TRBD2 cannot be checked, as there is no DNA. The CDR3 totals 16 residues. Germline CDR1 is SGDLS and CDR2 is YYNGEE. The CDR3: CASSRGLGWSYNEQFF.

The chain joins TRBV4-2 to TRBJ2-1; TCRdb gives TRBD1 as the D gene, but with no DNA this cannot be confirmed. This CDR3 contains 16 residues. Germline V lookup: CDR1 LGHNA, CDR2 YNFKEQ. CDR3 amino acids: CASSQDGTGIYNEQFF.

The V gene is TRBV12-3 or TRBV12-4, the J gene TRBJ1-5. The CDR3 spans 17 residues. The CDR3: CARGLDGYVLGNQPQHF.

The rearrangement uses TRBV28 and TRBJ2-7; TCRdb lists TRBD2, though no DNA is available to test this call. The CDR3 has 13 amino acids. CDR1 MDHEN and CDR2 SYDVKM come from the germline V gene. This CDR3 reads CASISRGAYEQYF.